The T cell receptor beta chain under discussion was sequenced for a study of OX40 agonist ivuxolimab in advanced cancers. The wider study: Patients were infused with ivuxolimab every 2 weeks at 0.01 to 10 mg/kg.

Trimming removed 0 bases at V and 7 bases at J, with 14 bases between. CDR1 SGHTS and CDR2 YDEGEE come from the germline V gene. This CDR3 contains 15 residues. The assay was immunoSEQ multiplex PCR, and TCRdb's table has in-frame clones only and misses some. The sample has roughly 50,000 clones; roughly 87% are singletons. The J gene is TRBJ2-1, the V gene TRBV5-8; D uncertain. The TCR was taken from an adult with an advanced solid tumor such as melanoma, head and neck, liver or kidney cancer. Sample: CD4+ or CD8+ T cells sorted from blood, taken in a trial of the OX40 agonist ivuxolimab. As DNA, the CDR3 is TGTGCCAGCAGCTTGGGACACTCGGACGGGAATGAGCAGTTCTTC. Translating gives CASSLGHSDGNEQFF. Filled out from reference TRBV5-8 and TRBJ2-1, the complete variable domain reads EAGVTQSPTHLIKTRGQQATLRCSPISGHTSVYWYQQALGLGLQFLLWYDEGEERNRGNFPPRFSGRQFPNYSSELNVNALELEDSALYLCASSLGHSDGNEQFFGPGTRLTVL.